Below are 20 T cell receptor beta chains sequenced from a single sample in a study of cytomegalovirus exposure and HLA in healthy donors. Measured with immunoSEQ multiplex PCR; TCRdb has only the in-frame clones, and not every one. The data contain approximately 240,000 clones, about 90% of them singletons. Sequencing used PBMCs. Receptor source: a woman aged 18-29 years in good health and CMV-seronegative.

This chain links TRBV10-1 with TRBJ1-5, with D possibly being TRBD1 (5 bases). This CDR3 has 13 amino acids. Germline V CDR1 and CDR2: WNHNN, SYGVQD (reference sequence). The germline V and J ends were trimmed by 3 bases and 8 bases, with 11 bases remaining between them. CDR3 DNA: TGCGCCAGCAGTGACCTTAGCAGGGAGCCCCAGCATTTT. Its protein is CASSDLSREPQHF.

This clone was recorded once. This chain links TRBV19 with TRBJ2-7, with no clear D. V shed 5 bases and J shed 1 base, with 9 bases lying between them. The CDR3 consists of 13 residues. CDR1 LNHDA and CDR2 SQIVND come from the germline V gene (reference sequence). CDR3 nucleotides: TGTGCCAGTAGTTTCGACACTTCCTACGAGCAGTACTTC. It encodes CASSFDTSYEQYF. Full variable domain (outside the CDR3, taken from reference TRBV19 and TRBJ2-7): DGGITQSPKYLFRKEGQNVTLSCEQNLNHDAMYWYRQDPGQGLRLIYYSQIVNDFQKGDIAEGYSVSREKKESFPLTVTSAQKNPTAFYLCASSFDTSYEQYFGPGTRLTVT.

The chain recombines TRBV12-1 with TRBJ2-7; TRBD1 reflects the table's D call only, with no check against the DNA. TRBV12-1 is described as a pseudogene. This CDR3 spans 16 amino acids. This chain's CDR3 is CASSPPWTVLCYEQYF. The CDR3 nucleotides read TGTGCCAGCAGCCCTCCGTGGACAGTACTATGCTACGAGCAGTACTTC.

The V and J genes are TRBV13 and TRBJ2-7; D uncertain. Germline lookup yields CDR1 PRHDT and CDR2 FYEKMQ (reference sequence). V shed 11 bases and J shed 3 bases, with 11 bases lying between them. CDR3 length equals 11 residues. CDR3 DNA: TGTGCCCCCGAGCCCTACTACGAGCAGTACTTC. Translation: CAPEPYYEQYF.

This chain uses TRBV6-1 with TRBJ2-6; D uncertain. The CDR3 has 15 residues. CDR1 is MNHNS and CDR2 is SASEGT in the germline V gene. The ends were cut back, 5 bases at V and 1 base at J, with 9 bases in the middle. The CDR3 is CASSSPSSGANVLTF. The CDR3 DNA follows: TGTGCCAGCAGTAGCCCTAGTTCTGGGGCCAACGTCCTGACTTTC.

This clone is a singleton in its sample. The gene calls are TRBV27 and TRBJ1-3; no reliable D call. The CDR3 sequence is 14 residues long. Trimming left V 3 bases short and J 2 bases short, with 8 bases between. The V gene's germline CDR1 is MNHEY and CDR2 SMNVEV (reference sequence). The CDR3 reads CASSLALPGNTIYF. The CDR3 DNA reads as TGTGCCAGCAGTTTGGCCTTGCCTGGAAACACCATATATTTT.

The chain joins TRBV11-2 to TRBJ2-7; 9 nucleotides agree with TRBD2. Germline trimming cut 6 bases from V and 6 bases from J; bases unmatched to any gene: 12. Germline-derived CDR1 and CDR2 are SGHAT and FQNNGV. This CDR3 contains 15 residues. This CDR3 is CASRSIAGVGGEQYF. The CDR3 region has the DNA TGTGCCAGCAGATCAATAGCGGGAGTTGGCGGCGAGCAGTACTTC.

The chain combines TRBV5-1 with TRBJ2-5; TRBD1 is a possible D gene (6 bases). This CDR3 comprises 16 residues. Trimming pared 3 bases from V and 1 base from J, leaving 16 bases between. Germline V lookup: CDR1 SGHRS, CDR2 YFSETQ. The CDR3 loop is CASSWDPGTPQETQYF. CDR3 DNA: TGCGCCAGCAGCTGGGACCCCGGGACACCCCAAGAGACCCAGTACTTC.

The genes are TRBV7-3 and TRBJ2-7; D ambiguous. The ends were cut back, 2 bases at V and 7 bases at J, with 9 bases in the middle. The CDR3 consists of 12 residues. The germline V gene encodes CDR1 SGHTA and CDR2 FQGTGA. The CDR3 sequence is CASSLPPGEQYF. CDR3 bases: TGTGCCAGCAGCTTACCCCCCGGGGAGCAGTACTTC.

The V gene is TRBV4-2, the J gene TRBJ1-5; the D gene is possibly TRBD1 (5 bases). The CDR3 is 14 amino acids. V was cut by 3 bases and J by 1 base, with 7 bases left in between. CDR1 and CDR2 from the germline V gene are LGHNA and YNFKEQ. For the CDR3, the DNA is TGTGCCAGCAGCCAGGGGGGAAGCAATCAGCCCCAGCATTTT. This sequence encodes CASSQGGSNQPQHF.

This chain joins TRBV2 and TRBJ2-4, with 8 bases that match TRBD1. Trimming removed 3 bases from V and 0 bases from J; junction bases left unmatched: 7. The CDR3 is 17 amino acids. The germline V gene has CDR1 SNHLY and CDR2 FYNNEI. CDR3 protein: CASSDLGTGLAKNIQYF. The CDR3 DNA reads as TGTGCCAGCAGTGACCTTGGGACAGGACTAGCCAAAAACATTCAGTACTTC.

This clone has only a few counts. The V gene is TRBV18, the J gene TRBJ1-5; tentative D call: TRBD1 (5 bases). Trimming took 3 bases from V and 7 from J, leaving 7 bases between them. The V gene's germline CDR1 is KGHSH and CDR2 LQKENI. The CDR3 loop spans 12 amino acids. The CDR3 DNA sequence: TGTGCCAGCTCACCCTCAGGGCAGCCCCAGCATTTT. The encoded protein is CASSPSGQPQHF.

CDR3 amino acids: CASSLEVGKLFF. The CDR3 nucleotides read TGTGCCAGCAGCTTAGAAGTCGGAAAACTGTTTTTT. The chain is built from TRBV5-4 and TRBJ1-4; D ambiguous. The V end was cut by 2 bases, the J end by 10 bases, with 9 bases between. The CDR3 is 12 residues long. The germline gives CDR1 SGHNT, CDR2 YYREEE (reference sequence).

The rearrangement joins TRBV6-6 to TRBJ2-1; D unresolved. The germline gives CDR1 MNHNY, CDR2 SVGAGI (reference sequence). The CDR3 has 13 residues. Trimming shortened V by 4 bases and J by 8 bases, and 12 bases separated the two germline ends. The CDR3 spells CASSSPTRYEQFF. In DNA form, the CDR3 reads TGTGCCAGCAGTTCCCCCACCAGGTATGAGCAGTTCTTC.

The V call is TRBV7-9, the J call TRBJ1-5; 12 nucleotides align to TRBD1. With 4 bases clipped from V and 0 bases from J, the junction kept 1 base outside the gene matches. There are 16 residues in the CDR3. CDR1 is SEHNR and CDR2 is FQNEAQ in the germline V gene (reference sequence). The CDR3 sequence is CASSWGQGASNQPQHF. In nucleotides, the CDR3 is TGTGCCAGCAGCTGGGGACAGGGGGCTAGCAATCAGCCCCAGCATTTT.

This clone was found once. This rearrangement joins TRBV5-1 to TRBJ2-5; the D gene is possibly TRBD1 (6 bases). From germline, CDR1 is SGHRS and CDR2 YFSETQ. The CDR3 totals 14 residues. With 4 bases removed from V and 4 bases from J, the gap between germline ends came to 14 bases. CDR3 coding DNA: TGCGCCAGCAGCGGATACAGGGAAGGAGAGACCCAGTACTTC. This sequence encodes CASSGYREGETQYF.

V is TRBV27 and J is TRBJ2-1; 9 bases agree with TRBD2. After removal of 2 bases from V and 8 bases from J, the junction contained 4 bases not matched to a gene. Germline V gene sequence: CDR1 MNHEY, CDR2 SMNVEV (reference sequence). CDR3 length: 14 amino acids. The CDR3 DNA is TGTGCCAGCAGTTTAGTGGTAGCGGGAGATGAGCAGTTCTTC. It translates to CASSLVVAGDEQFF.

This clone has just one count. J is TRBJ2-7 and V is TRBV25-1; D may be TRBD2 (5 bases). Germline CDR1 reads MGHDK; CDR2 reads SYGVNS. The V gene lost 8 bases and the J gene lost 4 bases, with 12 bases spanning the gap. The CDR3 contains 12 residues. As DNA, the CDR3 is TGTGCCAGCGGGCTAGCAGGTTACGAGCAGTACTTC. It codes for CASGLAGYEQYF.

The CDR3 here is CASSRMTQGSSYEKLFF. The CDR3 DNA reads TGCGCCAGCAGTCGAATGACCCAGGGGTCCTCCTATGAAAAACTGTTTTTT. The chain recombines TRBV23-1 with TRBJ1-4; D possibly corresponds to TRBD1 (6 bases). TRBV23-1 is an ORF, with its function uncertain. This CDR3 spans 17 amino acids. The germline V and J ends were trimmed by 4 bases and 6 bases, with 21 bases remaining between them.

This chain joins TRBV11-2 and TRBJ2-3; 11 positions agree with TRBD2. After removal of 5 bases from V and 5 bases from J, the junction contained 18 bases not matched to a gene. Germline V lookup: CDR1 SGHAT, CDR2 FQNNGV. The CDR3 is made up of 19 amino acids. CDR3 nucleotide sequence: TGTGCCAGCAGCACTTCCCCCGAACCCGGACTAGCGGGCAGAGATACGCAGTATTTT. Translating gives CASSTSPEPGLAGRDTQYF.